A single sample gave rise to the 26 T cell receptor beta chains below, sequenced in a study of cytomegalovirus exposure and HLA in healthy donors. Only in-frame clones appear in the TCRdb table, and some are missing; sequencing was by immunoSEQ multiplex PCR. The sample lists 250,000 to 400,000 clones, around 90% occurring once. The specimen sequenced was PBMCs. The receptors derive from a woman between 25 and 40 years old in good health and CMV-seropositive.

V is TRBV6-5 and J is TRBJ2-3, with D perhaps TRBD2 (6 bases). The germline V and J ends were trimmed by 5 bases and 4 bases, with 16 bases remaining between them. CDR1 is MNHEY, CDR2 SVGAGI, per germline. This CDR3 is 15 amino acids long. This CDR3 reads CASSVGGWAADTQYF. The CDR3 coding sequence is TGTGCCAGCAGTGTGGGGGGTTGGGCTGCAGATACGCAGTATTTT.

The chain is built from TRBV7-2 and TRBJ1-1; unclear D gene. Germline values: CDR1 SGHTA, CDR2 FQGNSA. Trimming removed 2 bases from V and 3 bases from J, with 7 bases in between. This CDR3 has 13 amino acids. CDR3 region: CASSLNRDTEAFF. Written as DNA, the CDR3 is TGTGCCAGCAGCTTAAATAGGGACACTGAAGCTTTCTTT.

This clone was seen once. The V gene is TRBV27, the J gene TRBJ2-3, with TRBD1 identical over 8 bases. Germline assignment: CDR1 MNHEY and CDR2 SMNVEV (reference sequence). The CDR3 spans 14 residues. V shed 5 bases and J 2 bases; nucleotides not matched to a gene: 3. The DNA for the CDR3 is TGTGCCAGCAGTCGGACAGGGATCACAGATACGCAGTATTTT. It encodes CASSRTGITDTQYF.

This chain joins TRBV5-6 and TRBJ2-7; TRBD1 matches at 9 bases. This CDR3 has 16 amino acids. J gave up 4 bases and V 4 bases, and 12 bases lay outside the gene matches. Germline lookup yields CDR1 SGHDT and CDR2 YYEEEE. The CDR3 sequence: CASSRARDRALYEQYF. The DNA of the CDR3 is TGTGCCAGCAGCCGAGCCCGGGACAGGGCCCTGTACGAGCAGTACTTC.

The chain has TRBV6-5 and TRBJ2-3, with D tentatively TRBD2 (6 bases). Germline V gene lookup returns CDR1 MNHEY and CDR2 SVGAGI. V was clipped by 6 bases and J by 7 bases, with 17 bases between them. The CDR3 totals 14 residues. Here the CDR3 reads CASRTGGPDYTQYF. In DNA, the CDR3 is TGTGCCAGCAGGACCGGAGGGCCCGACTATACGCAGTATTTT.

The chain's CDR3 is CASSWSNTGELFF. The DNA of the CDR3 is TGTGCCAGTAGTTGGTCGAACACCGGGGAGCTGTTTTTT. The rearrangement uses TRBV19 and TRBJ2-2; no definite D call. The CDR3 runs to 13 residues. CDR1 LNHDA and CDR2 SQIVND come from the germline V gene (reference sequence). V lost 5 bases and J lost 0, with 4 bases in between.

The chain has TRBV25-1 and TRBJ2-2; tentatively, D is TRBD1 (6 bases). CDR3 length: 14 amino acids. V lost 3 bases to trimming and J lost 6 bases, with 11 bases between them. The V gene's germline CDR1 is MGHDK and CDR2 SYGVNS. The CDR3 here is CASSDPGVPGELFF. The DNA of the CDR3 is TGTGCCAGCAGTGATCCAGGGGTCCCCGGGGAGCTGTTTTTT.

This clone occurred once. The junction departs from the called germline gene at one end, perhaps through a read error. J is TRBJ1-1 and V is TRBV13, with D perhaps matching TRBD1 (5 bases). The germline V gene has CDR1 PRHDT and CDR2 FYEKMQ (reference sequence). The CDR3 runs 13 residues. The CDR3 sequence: CASSLGVDTEAFF. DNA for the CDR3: TGTGCCAGCAGCCTAGGGGTAGACACTGAAGCTTTCTTT.

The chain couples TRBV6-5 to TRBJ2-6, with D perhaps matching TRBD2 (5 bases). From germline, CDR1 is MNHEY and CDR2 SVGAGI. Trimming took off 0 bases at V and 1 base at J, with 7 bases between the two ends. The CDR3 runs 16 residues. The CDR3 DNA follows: TGTGCCAGCAGTTACTCGAGAGGGTCTGGGGCCAACGTCCTGACTTTC. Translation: CASSYSRGSGANVLTF.

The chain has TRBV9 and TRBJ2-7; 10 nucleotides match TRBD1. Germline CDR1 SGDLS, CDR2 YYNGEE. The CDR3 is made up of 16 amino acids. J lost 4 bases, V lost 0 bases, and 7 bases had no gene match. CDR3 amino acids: CASSVGGTGVLYEQYF. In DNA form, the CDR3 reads TGTGCCAGCAGCGTAGGAGGGACAGGGGTTCTGTACGAGCAGTACTTC.

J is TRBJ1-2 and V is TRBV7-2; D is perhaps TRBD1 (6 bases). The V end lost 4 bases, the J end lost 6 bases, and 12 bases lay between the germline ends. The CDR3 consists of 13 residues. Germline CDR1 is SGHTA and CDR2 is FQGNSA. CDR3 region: CASSSQGNNGYTF. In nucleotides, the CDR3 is TGTGCCAGCAGCTCCCAGGGGAATAATGGCTACACCTTC.

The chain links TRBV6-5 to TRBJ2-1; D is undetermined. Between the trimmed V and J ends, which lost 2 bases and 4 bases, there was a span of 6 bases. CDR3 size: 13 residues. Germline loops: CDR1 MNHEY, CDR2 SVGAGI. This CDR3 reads CASSYGPYNEQFF. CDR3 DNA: TGTGCCAGCAGTTACGGGCCTTACAATGAGCAGTTCTTC.

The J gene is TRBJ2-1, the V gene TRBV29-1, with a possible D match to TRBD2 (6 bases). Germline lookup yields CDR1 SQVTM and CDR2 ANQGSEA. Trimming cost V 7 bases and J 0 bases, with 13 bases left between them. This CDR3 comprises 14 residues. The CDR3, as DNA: TGCAGCGGGTTAGCGGAAAGCTCCTACAATGAGCAGTTCTTC. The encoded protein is CSGLAESSYNEQFF.

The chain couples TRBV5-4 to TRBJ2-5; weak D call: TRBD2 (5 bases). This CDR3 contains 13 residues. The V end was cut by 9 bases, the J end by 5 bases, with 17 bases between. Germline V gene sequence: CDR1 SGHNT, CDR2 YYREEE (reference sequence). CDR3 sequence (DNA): TGTGCCACCGCCTCCGGACTTTGGGAGACCCAGTACTTC. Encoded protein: CATASGLWETQYF.

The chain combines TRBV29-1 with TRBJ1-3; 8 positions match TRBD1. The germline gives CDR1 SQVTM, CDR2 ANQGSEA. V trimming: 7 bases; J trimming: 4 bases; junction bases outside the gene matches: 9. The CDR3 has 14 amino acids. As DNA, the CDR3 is TGCAGCGCGACAGGGGTTCCCCTAGGAAACACCATATATTTT. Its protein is CSATGVPLGNTIYF.

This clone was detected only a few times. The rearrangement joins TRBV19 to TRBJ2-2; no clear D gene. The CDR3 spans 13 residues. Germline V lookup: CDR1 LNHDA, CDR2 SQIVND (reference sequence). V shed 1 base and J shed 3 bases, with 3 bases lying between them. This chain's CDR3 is CASSIAYTGELFF. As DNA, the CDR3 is TGTGCCAGTAGTATAGCGTACACCGGGGAGCTGTTTTTT.

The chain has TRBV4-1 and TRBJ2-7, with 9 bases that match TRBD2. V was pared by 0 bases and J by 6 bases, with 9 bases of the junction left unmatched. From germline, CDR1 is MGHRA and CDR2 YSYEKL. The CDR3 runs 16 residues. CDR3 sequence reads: CASSQERDSGSPEQYF. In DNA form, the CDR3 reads TGCGCCAGCAGCCAAGAGCGGGATAGCGGGAGCCCCGAGCAGTACTTC.

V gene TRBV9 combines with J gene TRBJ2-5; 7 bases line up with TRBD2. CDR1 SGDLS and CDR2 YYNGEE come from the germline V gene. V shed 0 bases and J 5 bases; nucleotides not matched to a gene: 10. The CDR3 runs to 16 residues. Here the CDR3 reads CASSVGRAGIAETQYF. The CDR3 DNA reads TGTGCCAGCAGCGTAGGTCGAGCGGGGATAGCTGAGACCCAGTACTTC.

The CDR3 reads CSAMVSLTQYF. The CDR3 region has the DNA TGCAGCGCCATGGTTAGCCTTACGCAGTATTTT. The genes are TRBV29-1 and TRBJ2-3, with D unclear. This CDR3 is built from 11 residues. Trimming pared 7 bases from V and 8 bases from J, leaving 13 bases between. Germline values: CDR1 SQVTM, CDR2 ANQGSEA.

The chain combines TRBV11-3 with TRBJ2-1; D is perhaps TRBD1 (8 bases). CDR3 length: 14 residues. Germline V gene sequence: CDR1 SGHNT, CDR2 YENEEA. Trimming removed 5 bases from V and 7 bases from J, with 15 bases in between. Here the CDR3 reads CASSNRGGLNEQFF. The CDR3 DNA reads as TGTGCCAGCAGCAACAGGGGGGGCCTGAATGAGCAGTTCTTC.

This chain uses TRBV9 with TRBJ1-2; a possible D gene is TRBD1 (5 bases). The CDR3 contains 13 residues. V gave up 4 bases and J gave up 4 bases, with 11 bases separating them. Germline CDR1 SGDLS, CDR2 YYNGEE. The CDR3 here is CASSTGAAYGYTF. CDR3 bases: TGTGCCAGCAGCACCGGGGCAGCCTATGGCTACACCTTC.

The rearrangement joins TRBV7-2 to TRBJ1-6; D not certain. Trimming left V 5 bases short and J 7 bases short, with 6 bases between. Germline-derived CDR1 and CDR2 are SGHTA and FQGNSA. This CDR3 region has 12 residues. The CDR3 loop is CASSMRNSPLHF. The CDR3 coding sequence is TGTGCCAGCAGCATGAGGAATTCACCCCTCCACTTT.

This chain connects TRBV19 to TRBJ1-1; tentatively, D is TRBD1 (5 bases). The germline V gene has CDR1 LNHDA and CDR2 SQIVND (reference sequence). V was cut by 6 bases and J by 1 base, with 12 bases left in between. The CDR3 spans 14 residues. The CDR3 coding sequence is TGTGCCAGTAGACAAAGAGGGGCGAACACTGAAGCTTTCTTT. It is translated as CASRQRGANTEAFF.

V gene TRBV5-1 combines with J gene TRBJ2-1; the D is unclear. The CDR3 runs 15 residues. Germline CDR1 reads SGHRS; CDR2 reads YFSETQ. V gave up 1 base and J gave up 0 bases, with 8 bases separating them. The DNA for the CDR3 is TGCGCCAGCAGCTTGAAAGAGAGCTCCTACAATGAGCAGTTCTTC. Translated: CASSLKESSYNEQFF.

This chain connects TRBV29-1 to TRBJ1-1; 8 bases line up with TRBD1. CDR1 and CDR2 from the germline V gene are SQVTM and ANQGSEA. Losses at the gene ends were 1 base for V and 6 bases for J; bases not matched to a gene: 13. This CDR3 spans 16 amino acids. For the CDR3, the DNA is TGCAGCGTTGAAGGTAGGACAGGGCTGCAGGTCTCTGAAGCTTTCTTT. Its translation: CSVEGRTGLQVSEAFF.

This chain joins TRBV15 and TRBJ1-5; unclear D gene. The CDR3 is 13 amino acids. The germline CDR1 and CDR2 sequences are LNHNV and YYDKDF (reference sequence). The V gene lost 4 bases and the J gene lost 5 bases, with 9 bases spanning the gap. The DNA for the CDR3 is TGTGCCACCAGCACTGGTTACCATCAGCCCCAGCATTTT. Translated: CATSTGYHQPQHF.